This T cell receptor beta chain was documented in a study of blood T cell repertoires in COVID-19 (TCRdb year 2020). In terms of the full investigation: The collaborator samples originated in the United States, Italy and Spain and spanned the acute and convalescent phases of COVID-19. Where available, HLA class I and class II types were taken from metadata supplied by the sample provider and were not determined by assay-based typing. Nearly every sample came with metadata listing a de-identified subject ID, COVID-19 status, age in years and sex. The dataset comprised deeply sampled blood TCRbeta repertoires from subjects exposed to, actively infected with, or recovered from COVID-19. The material from the prospective study consisted of cDNA or gDNA derived from T cells, B-cell-depleted T cells, or PBMCs. The samples were drawn from two sources: the first 160 participants of the ongoing ImmuneRACE study, and about 1,300 subjects contributed by 6 global collaborators. The repertoires were released in a freely available public database meant as a resource for research on the immune response to SARS-CoV-2.

The immunoSEQ Assay, a bias-controlled multiplex PCR, was used to amplify TCRbeta CDR3 regions from genomic DNA. The original pipeline was this. The number of nucleated cells in each sample was estimated from the amplification of reference gene primers within the assay. To quantify the absolute abundance of each unique TCRbeta CDR3 rearrangement, sequence reads were collapsed and filtered. For each sample, productive Simpson clonality was calculated by taking the square root of Simpson's diversity index across productive rearrangements. The table comes from immuneACCESS by way of TCRdb, which keeps in-frame sequences with V and J called. Part of the clones is missing from these tables; in studies checked, under half for an unresolved V gene and the rest for unknown reasons. V and J calls and clone size are as listed in that table; D and trimming were resolved from the DNA. Across this sample there are 120,000 or so clones, with about three quarters seen only once. Roughly 2% of the sample is taken by the ten largest.

Collaborating institutions collected whole blood in K2EDTA tubes following their own protocols. For TCRbeta analysis, collaborator samples were shipped as frozen whole blood, as isolated PBMCs, or as DNA extracted from either sample type. Of note for this clone: Its antigen is not yet known. No base quality information exists; no much larger clone differs at one position.

V is reduced by 0 bases and J by 4 bases, leaving a spacing of 12 bases between them. CDR1 LGHNA and CDR2 YSLEER were looked up in the germline V gene. The CDR3 goes from the cysteine to the phenylalanine over 15 residues. The entry retains the CDR3 DNA only, 45 bases that are in frame from base 1. Here is what the overall study found, with its caveats: Clinical and demographic metadata were provided uncurated, with the amount varying by source and participant.

The TCR comes from a woman in her 70s with acute or convalescent COVID-19. Sequencing used peripheral blood. In this chain, TRBV4-3 is recombined with TRBJ1-2; perhaps TRBD1 is the D gene, with 6 bases matching. Here the CDR3 is given as CASSQERDRSYGYTF. The DNA sequence is as follows: TGCGCCAGCAGCCAAGAGAGAGACAGGTCCTATGGCTACACCTTC.